The 27 T cell receptor beta chains given below trace back to one sample, sequenced in a study of T-cell reconstitution after alpha-beta-depleted transplantation in children (dated by TCRdb to 2016 to 2018). Receptor libraries were prepared by PCR. Data came from an Illumina HiSeq 2500. To normalize quantification of the TCRbeta repertoire, the TCR libraries were built with molecular barcoding that relied on unique molecular identifiers. Through fastp at Q25 and MiXCR, TCRdb rebuilt clones from the public reads, retaining in-frame beta chains. Each entry merges the rows of one CDR3 protein and shows their most common DNA and genes. The table for this sample lists fewer than 250,000 distinct CDR3 sequences; under 9.5% of them were counted only once. The top ten hold almost 6.5% of the sample. What the treatment or condition label conveys for this sample: allogeneic hematopoietic cell transplantation with graft depleted of TCRalphabeta T cells and CD19 B cells.

The material sequenced was PBMCs, mostly from graft donor cells, taken 180 days after TCRalphabeta/CD19-depleted stem cell transplant. These receptors were obtained from a male patient under 18 who had a stem cell transplant for acute lymphoblastic leukemia, so the T cells may come from the graft donor.

This clonotype was recorded many times. The chain carries TRBV11-2 and TRBJ2-1; no reliable D call. The CDR3 extends over 18 amino acids. V was clipped by 5 bases and J by 2 bases, with 22 bases between them. Looked up from germline, CDR1 is SGHAT and CDR2 is FQNNGV. The CDR3 protein is CASSPITRAYSPYNEQFF. The CDR3 bases are TGTGCCAGCAGCCCCATTACCCGGGCCTACTCACCCTACAATGAGCAGTTCTTC. Based on the CDR3 plus reference TRBV11-2 and TRBJ2-1, the full variable domain is EAGVAQSPRYKIIEKRQSVAFWCNPISGHATLYWYQQILGQGPKLLIQFQNNGVVDDSQLPKDRFSAERLKGVDSTLKIQPAKLEDSAVYLCASSPITRAYSPYNEQFFGPGTRLTVL.

About this clonotype itself: A much larger clone lies a single base off, so this may be a read error. Here the CDR3 DNA reads TGCAGCGTTGCCTCGCGCGGGAGCTACGACCAGTACTTC. This sequence encodes CSVASRGSYDQYF. The V gene is TRBV29-1, the J gene TRBJ2-7, with 7 bases identical to TRBD2. CDR1 is SQVTM and CDR2 is ANQGSEA in the germline V gene. The length of the CDR3 is 13 residues.

This clonotype occurred many times. The J gene is TRBJ1-5, the V gene TRBV19, with D unclear. The CDR3 loop spans 14 amino acids. V shed 10 bases and J shed 0 bases, with 13 bases lying between them. Germline values: CDR1 LNHDA, CDR2 SQIVND (reference sequence). The CDR3 reads CATWERYSNQPQHF. The CDR3, as DNA: TGTGCCACGTGGGAAAGGTATAGCAATCAGCCCCAGCATTTT. Complete variable domain (other parts from reference TRBV19 and TRBJ1-5): DGGITQSPKYLFRKEGQNVTLSCEQNLNHDAMYWYRQDPGQGLRLIYYSQIVNDFQKGDIAEGYSVSREKKESFPLTVTSAQKNPTAFYLCATWERYSNQPQHFGDGTRLSIL.

This clonotype was observed at least ten times. The chain links TRBV29-1 to TRBJ2-5; D ambiguous. The CDR3 loop spans 12 amino acids. With 5 bases removed from V and 1 base from J, the gap between germline ends came to 8 bases. Germline assignment: CDR1 SQVTM and CDR2 ANQGSEA. CDR3 protein: CSVQSLQETQYF. The CDR3 bases are TGCAGCGTTCAATCGCTCCAAGAGACCCAGTACTTC.

Ten or more counts support this clonotype. The V call is TRBV24-1, the J call TRBJ2-3; D unclear. CDR3 length: 12 amino acids. Trimming shortened V by 5 bases and J by 6 bases, and 8 bases separated the two germline ends. Germline V gene lookup returns CDR1 KGHDR and CDR2 SFDVKD. DNA of the CDR3: TGTGCCACCAGTGGTGGGGTCGATACGCAGTATTTT. Amino acid sequence: CATSGGVDTQYF.

This clonotype has a count of ten or more. The J gene is TRBJ2-5, the V gene TRBV28; 10 nucleotides align to TRBD1. V lost 2 bases and J lost 3; bases outside the gene matches: 9. CDR3 size: 17 residues. Germline CDR1 reads MDHEN; CDR2 reads SYDVKM. The CDR3 nucleotides are TGTGCCAGCAGTTTAAGTTTCCGGACAGGGGGAAAAGAGACCCAGTACTTC. It codes for CASSLSFRTGGKETQYF.

This clonotype showed up many times. J is TRBJ2-7 and V is TRBV5-1; 7 nucleotides align to TRBD1. The CDR3 contains 16 residues. The J segment lost 2 bases and the V segment lost 3 bases, leaving 11 bases of the junction unmatched. Per the germline V gene, CDR1 is SGHRS and CDR2 is YFSETQ. In nucleotides, the CDR3 is TGCGCCAGCAGCTCGGTCACAGGGGCCCAAACCTACGAGCAGTACTTC. Translation: CASSSVTGAQTYEQYF.

The chain combines TRBV4-2 with TRBJ1-1; no clear D. CDR1 and CDR2 from the germline V gene are LGHNA and YNFKEQ. V lost 0 bases and J lost 1, with 6 bases in between. This CDR3 has 14 amino acids. CDR3 nucleotides: TGTGCCAGCAGCCAAGATTATGGGAACACTGAAGCTTTCTTT. Its translation: CASSQDYGNTEAFF.

This clonotype showed up many times. The chain joins TRBV11-2 to TRBJ2-1; 7 bases line up with TRBD1. Germline V gives CDR1 SGHAT, CDR2 FQNNGV. This CDR3 comprises 13 residues. Trimming removed 5 bases from V and 9 bases from J; junction bases left unmatched: 7. The CDR3 sequence: CASSRQGMGEQFF. The CDR3 bases are TGTGCCAGCAGCAGACAGGGAATGGGTGAGCAGTTCTTC.

This clonotype was seen repeatedly, ten times or more. The rearrangement joins TRBV10-3 to TRBJ1-1; 7 bases match TRBD1. Germline trimming cut 10 bases from V and 5 bases from J; bases unmatched to any gene: 7. CDR1 ENHRY and CDR2 SYGVKD come from the germline V gene. The CDR3 spans 12 residues. CDR3 coding DNA: TGTGCCACCAGACAGGGAGGAACTGAAGCTTTCTTT. Amino acid sequence: CATRQGGTEAFF.

This clonotype was detected many times. The genes are TRBV28 and TRBJ2-2; D is uncertain. Trimming removed 7 bases from V and 7 bases from J, with 10 bases in between. From germline, CDR1 is MDHEN and CDR2 SYDVKM. The CDR3 totals 12 residues. CDR3 region: CASNEVIGELFF. For the CDR3, the DNA is TGTGCCAGCAACGAAGTGATCGGGGAGCTGTTTTTT.

The chain joins TRBV20-1 to TRBJ2-3; no definite D call. The CDR3 contains 15 residues. Germline lookup yields CDR1 DFQATT and CDR2 SNEGSKA (reference sequence). V was cut by 1 base and J by 2 bases, with 13 bases left in between. CDR3 DNA sequence: TGCAGTGCTAGAGGTCCCAGAATGCACACAGATACGCAGTATTTT. It codes for CSARGPRMHTDTQYF.

This clonotype was detected many times. The gene calls are TRBV3-1 and TRBJ2-7; 7 bases align to TRBD2. V was clipped by 0 bases and J by 8 bases; unmatched bases: 10. Per germline, CDR1 LGHDT and CDR2 YNNKEL (reference sequence). The CDR3 sequence is 15 residues long. The CDR3 coding sequence is TGTGCCAGCAGCCAAGACCCGGGGGGAAGGGGCAAGCAGTACTTC. Its protein is CASSQDPGGRGKQYF.

This clonotype was counted ten times or more. The rearrangement joins TRBV12-3 or TRBV12-4 to TRBJ1-5; D is unresolved. V lost 3 bases to trimming and J lost 9 bases, with 12 bases between them. The CDR3 consists of 13 residues. The CDR3 loop reads CASSLEVTGPQHF. The CDR3, as DNA: TGTGCCAGCAGTTTGGAGGTGACGGGGCCCCAGCATTTT.

There are many counts of this clonotype. V is TRBV12-3 or TRBV12-4 and J is TRBJ2-4, with D perhaps given as TRBD1 or TRBD2 (5 bases each). The CDR3 length is 15 residues. The germline V and J ends were trimmed by 3 bases and 4 bases, with 13 bases remaining between them. CDR3 sequence reads: CASSFFGTQKNIQYF. The CDR3 DNA follows: TGTGCCAGCAGTTTCTTCGGGACCCAAAAAAACATTCAGTACTTC.

The table lists this clonotype with many counts. CDR3 nucleotides: TGTGCCAGCAGCTTGTGGGGGCTTACTGCTAACACCGGGGAGCTGTTTTTT. Protein sequence: CASSLWGLTANTGELFF. This sequence joins TRBV5-6 and TRBJ2-2, with D possibly TRBD1 on 6 matching bases. This CDR3 contains 17 residues. Germline V gene lookup returns CDR1 SGHDT and CDR2 YYEEEE. With 1 base removed from V and 2 bases from J, the gap between germline ends came to 15 bases.

This clonotype was detected ten times or more. The chain links TRBV18 to TRBJ2-7; 10 nucleotides align to TRBD2. Looked up from germline, CDR1 is KGHSH and CDR2 is LQKENI. Trimming cost V 1 base and J 3 bases; bases outside gene matches: 0. This CDR3 has 14 residues. CDR3 in DNA: TGTGCCAGCTCACCACTAGCGGGGGGCTACGAGCAGTACTTC. It is translated as CASSPLAGGYEQYF.

The chain couples TRBV7-8 to TRBJ2-2; D is possibly TRBD1 (7 bases). Looked up from germline, CDR1 is SGHVS and CDR2 is FQNEAQ. Trimming cost V 5 bases and J 2 bases, with 18 bases left between them. This CDR3 region has 17 residues. CDR3 coding DNA: TGTGCCAGCAGCCCCCCGTGGAGGGGGCGAAACACCGGGGAGCTGTTTTTT. Translated: CASSPPWRGRNTGELFF. Full variable domain (outside the CDR3, taken from reference TRBV7-8 and TRBJ2-2): GAGVSQSPRYKVAKRGQDVALRCDPISGHVSLFWYQQALGQGPEFLTYFQNEAQLDKSGLPSDRFFAERPEGSVSTLKIQRTQQEDSAVYLCASSPPWRGRNTGELFFGEGSRLTVL.

This clonotype was found many times. The chain carries TRBV21-1 and TRBJ2-5; TRBD1 was called by the table and not checked on the DNA. TRBV21-1 is designated a pseudogene. The CDR3 spans 16 residues. The CDR3 bases are TGTGCCAGCAGCAAACCCGACAGGGCCTCAAGAGAGACCCAGTACTTC. Translating it yields CASSKPDRASRETQYF.

This clonotype has ten or more counts. This CDR3 is CASRTGGTITQYF. DNA of the CDR3: TGTGCCAGCAGGACAGGGGGTACAATAACCCAGTACTTC. This chain uses TRBV6-5 with TRBJ2-5; 9 positions agree with TRBD1. This CDR3 is 13 amino acids long. J lost 8 bases, V lost 6 bases, and 7 bases had no gene match. The germline gives CDR1 MNHEY, CDR2 SVGAGI.

This clonotype was counted ten times or more. The genes are TRBV5-1 and TRBJ2-6; 7 bases map to TRBD1. Germline V lookup: CDR1 SGHRS, CDR2 YFSETQ. The V gene end was trimmed by 4 bases and the J gene end by 8 bases; junction bases not matched to a gene: 9. The CDR3 sequence is 15 residues long. The CDR3 here is CASSLGQGVTNVLTF. CDR3 DNA sequence: TGCGCCAGCAGCCTCGGCCAGGGGGTGACCAACGTCCTGACTTTC. The complete variable domain, with remaining parts taken from reference TRBV5-1 and TRBJ2-6, reads KAGVTQTPRYLIKTRGQQVTLSCSPISGHRSVSWYQQTPGQGLQFLFEYFSETQRNKGNFPGRFSGRQFSNSRSEMNVSTLELGDSALYLCASSLGQGVTNVLTFGAGSRLTVL.

Worth noting for this clonotype: A clone one base away is much larger, so this may be a read error. The CDR3 loop is CAGSRGGQSQPQHF. CDR3 coding DNA: TGTGCCGGCTCCCGCGGAGGGCAGTCTCAGCCCCAGCATTTT. The chain has TRBV7-6 and TRBJ1-5, with D uncertain. This CDR3 is 14 amino acids long. With 11 bases removed from V and 6 bases from J, the gap between germline ends came to 20 bases. In germline, CDR1 is SGHVS, CDR2 FNYEAQ. Complete variable domain (other parts from reference TRBV7-6 and TRBJ1-5): GAGVSQSPRYKVTKRGQDVALRCDPISGHVSLYWYRQALGQGPEFLTYFNYEAQQDKSGLPNDRFSAERPEGSISTLTIQRTEQRDSAMYRCAGSRGGQSQPQHFGDGTRLSIL.

This clonotype was counted at least ten times. The chain joins TRBV4-1 to TRBJ1-6; D is unclear. The CDR3 has 15 residues. Trimming took off 1 base at V and 10 bases at J, with 14 bases between the two ends. The V gene's germline CDR1 is MGHRA and CDR2 YSYEKL. The CDR3 region is CASSQGDRTNSPLHF. CDR3 bases: TGCGCCAGCAGCCAAGGCGACCGAACGAACTCACCCCTCCACTTT.

In its sample, this clonotype was seen many times. V usage is TRBV20-1 and J usage is TRBJ1-2; TRBD1 might be the D (5 bases). CDR3 length: 12 amino acids. CDR1 DFQATT and CDR2 SNEGSKA come from the germline V gene (reference sequence). The ends were cut back, 4 bases at V and 1 base at J, with 7 bases in the middle. This chain's CDR3 is CSAKDINYGYTF. The DNA for the CDR3 is TGCAGTGCTAAGGACATTAACTATGGCTACACCTTC.

This clonotype was seen many times. The chain combines TRBV4-1 with TRBJ2-1, with D tentatively TRBD2 (5 bases). Germline CDR1 is MGHRA and CDR2 is YSYEKL. CDR3 length: 15 amino acids. The V and J ends lost 0 bases and 5 bases respectively, with 11 bases between them. The CDR3, as DNA: TGCGCCAGCAGCCAAGATTCCTACGGGAACAATGAGCAGTTCTTC. Translation gives CASSQDSYGNNEQFF.

In this sample, this clonotype turned up many times. The rearrangement uses TRBV5-5 and TRBJ2-1; D unclear. Trimming left V 2 bases short and J 6 bases short, with 6 bases between. The length of the CDR3 is 12 residues. Germline V gives CDR1 SGHKS, CDR2 YYEKEE (reference sequence). CDR3 nucleotides: TGTGCCAGCAGCTTCTCCCTCAATGAGCAGTTCTTC. It encodes CASSFSLNEQFF.

There are many counts of this clonotype. The chain links TRBV29-1 to TRBJ2-2; 10 nucleotides match TRBD1. Per the germline V gene, CDR1 is SQVTM and CDR2 is ANQGSEA. This CDR3 is 15 amino acids long. The V and J ends lost 7 bases and 3 bases, in that order; junction bases with no gene match: 8. CDR3 protein: CSASRQGADTGELFF. In DNA, the CDR3 is TGCAGCGCCTCAAGACAGGGGGCGGACACCGGGGAGCTGTTTTTT.